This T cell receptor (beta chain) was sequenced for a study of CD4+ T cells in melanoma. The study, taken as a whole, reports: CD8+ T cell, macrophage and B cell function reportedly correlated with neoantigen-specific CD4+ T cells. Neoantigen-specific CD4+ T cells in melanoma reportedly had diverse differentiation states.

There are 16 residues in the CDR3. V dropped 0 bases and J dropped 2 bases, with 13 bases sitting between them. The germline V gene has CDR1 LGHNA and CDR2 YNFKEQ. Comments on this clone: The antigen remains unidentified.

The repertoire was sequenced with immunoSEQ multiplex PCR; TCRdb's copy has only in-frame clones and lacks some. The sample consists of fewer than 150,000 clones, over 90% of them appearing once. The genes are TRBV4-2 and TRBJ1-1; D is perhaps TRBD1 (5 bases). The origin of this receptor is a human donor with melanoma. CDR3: CASSQDNLGVNTEAFF. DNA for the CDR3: TGTGCCAGCAGCCAAGATAATTTAGGGGTAAACACTGAAGCTTTCTTT.